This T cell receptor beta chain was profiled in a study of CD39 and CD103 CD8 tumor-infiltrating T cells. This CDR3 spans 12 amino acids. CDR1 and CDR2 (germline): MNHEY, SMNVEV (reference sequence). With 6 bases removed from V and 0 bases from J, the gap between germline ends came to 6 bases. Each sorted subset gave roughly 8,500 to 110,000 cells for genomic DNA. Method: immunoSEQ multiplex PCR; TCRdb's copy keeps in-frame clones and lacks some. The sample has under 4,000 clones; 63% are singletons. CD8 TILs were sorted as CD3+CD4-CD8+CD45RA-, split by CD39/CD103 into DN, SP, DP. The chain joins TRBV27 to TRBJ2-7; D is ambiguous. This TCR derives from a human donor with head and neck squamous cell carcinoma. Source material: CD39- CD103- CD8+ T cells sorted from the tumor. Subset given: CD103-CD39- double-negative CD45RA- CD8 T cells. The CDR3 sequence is CASSSSSYEQYF. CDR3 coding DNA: TGTGCCAGCAGCTCCAGCTCCTACGAGCAGTACTTC.